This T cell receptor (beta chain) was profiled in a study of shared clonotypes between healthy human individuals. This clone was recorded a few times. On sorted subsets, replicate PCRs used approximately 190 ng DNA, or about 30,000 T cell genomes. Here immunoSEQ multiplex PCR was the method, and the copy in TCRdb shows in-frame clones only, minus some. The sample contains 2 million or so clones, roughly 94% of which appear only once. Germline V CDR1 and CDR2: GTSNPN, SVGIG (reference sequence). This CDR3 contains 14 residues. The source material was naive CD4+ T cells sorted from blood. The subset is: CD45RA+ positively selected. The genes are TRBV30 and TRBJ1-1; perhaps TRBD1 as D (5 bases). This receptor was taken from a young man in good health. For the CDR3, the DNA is TGTGCGGTGGAGTACGGAGCAGGGTATACTGAAGCTTTCTTT. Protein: CAVEYGAGYTEAFF. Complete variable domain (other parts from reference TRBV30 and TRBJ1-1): SQTIHQWPATLVQPVGSPLSLECTVEGTSNPNLYWYRQAAGRGLQLLFYSVGIGQISSEVPQNLSASRPQDRQFILSSKKLLLSDSGFYLCAVEYGAGYTEAFFGQGTRLTVV.